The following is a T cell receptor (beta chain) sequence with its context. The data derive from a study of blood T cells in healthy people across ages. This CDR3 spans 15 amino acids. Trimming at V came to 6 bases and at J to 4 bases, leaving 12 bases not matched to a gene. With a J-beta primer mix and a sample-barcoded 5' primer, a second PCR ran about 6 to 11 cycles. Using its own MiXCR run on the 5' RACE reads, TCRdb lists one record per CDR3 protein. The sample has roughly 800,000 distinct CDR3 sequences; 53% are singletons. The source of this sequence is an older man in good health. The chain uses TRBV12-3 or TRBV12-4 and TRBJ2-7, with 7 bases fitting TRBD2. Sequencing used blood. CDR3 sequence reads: CASSGFGDYNYEQYF. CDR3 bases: TGTGCCAGCAGCGGGTTCGGGGACTACAATTACGAGCAGTACTTC.